Described below is a single T cell receptor beta chain sequence and its context. The sample is drawn from a study of shared clonotypes between healthy human individuals. The study used some 100 million PBMCs per unsorted sample for genomic DNA. The protocol was immunoSEQ multiplex PCR, while the TCRdb copy is restricted to in-frame clones and leaves out a portion. The sample has hundreds of thousands of clones, roughly four fifths seen once. The CDR3 runs to 15 residues. The germline V and J ends were trimmed by 4 bases and 0 bases, with 12 bases remaining between them. Germline-derived CDR1 and CDR2 are LNHDA and SQIVND (reference sequence).

This chain uses TRBV19 with TRBJ1-1; tentative D call: TRBD1 (5 bases). The sequence was collected from a woman between 35 and 50 years old in good health. Some clones in this sample may be carry-over from other donors' samples. The sequencing input was PBMCs. CDR3 region: CASSTRVGLNTEAFF. In DNA, the CDR3 is TGTGCCAGTAGTACCCGGGTGGGGCTGAACACTGAAGCTTTCTTT.